The next 23 T cell receptor beta chains were all read from a single sample in a study of T cell changes during pregnancy in multiple sclerosis. The protocol was immunoSEQ multiplex PCR, while the TCRdb copy is restricted to in-frame clones and leaves out a portion. The sample contains about 53,000 clones, roughly 90% of which appear only once. The sequences come from CD8+ T cells from peripheral blood mononuclear cells, collected before pregnancy. The receptors originated from a female donor with multiple sclerosis, enrolled in a pregnancy study.

This clone has just one count. This chain connects TRBV29-1 to TRBJ2-7, with D tentatively TRBD2 (6 bases). CDR1 and CDR2 from the germline V gene are SQVTM and ANQGSEA. Trimming left V 3 bases short and J 0 bases short, with 12 bases between. The CDR3 runs to 14 residues. The CDR3 DNA reads as TGCAGCGTTGAGCGGGGCCTCGGCTCCTACGAGCAGTACTTC. Translated, it gives CSVERGLGSYEQYF.

This chain uses TRBV30 with TRBJ1-2, with unresolved D. The CDR3 runs 13 residues. Germline V gene sequence: CDR1 GTSNPN, CDR2 SVGIG (reference sequence). The V end lost 1 base, the J end lost 3 bases, and 9 bases lay between the germline ends. CDR3 amino acids: CAWSETADYGYTF. CDR3 coding DNA: TGTGCCTGGAGTGAAACAGCGGACTATGGCTACACCTTC.

Comments on this clone: An end of the junction does not agree with germline; a read error may underlie this. This chain connects TRBV14 to TRBJ2-7; D is possibly TRBD1 (6 bases). The CDR3 runs 13 residues. CDR1 and CDR2 (germline): SGHDN, FVKESK. The CDR3 nucleotides read TGTGCCAGCAGCCAAGTCTCGGGGACACAGATAAGCTTC. Encoded protein: CASSQVSGTQISF.

The table lists this clone with a count of one. The rearrangement links TRBV9 to TRBJ2-7; D is unclear. CDR3 length equals 15 residues. In germline, CDR1 is SGDLS, CDR2 YYNGEE. V dropped 0 bases and J dropped 2 bases, with 12 bases sitting between them. The CDR3 sequence: CASSVASTVPYEQYF. CDR3 nucleotides: TGTGCCAGCAGCGTAGCTTCGACTGTTCCCTACGAGCAGTACTTC. Looking up the rest from reference TRBV9 and TRBJ2-7 gives the full variable domain: DSGVTQTPKHLITATGQRVTLRCSPRSGDLSVYWYQQSLDQGLQFLIQYYNGEERAKGNILERFSAQQFPDLHSELNLSSLELGDSALYFCASSVASTVPYEQYFGPGTRLTVT.

The chain combines TRBV4-3 with TRBJ2-3; maybe TRBD2 (6 bases). Per the germline V gene, CDR1 is LGHNA and CDR2 is YSLEER. The V and J ends lost 1 base and 3 bases respectively, with 11 bases between them. The CDR3 is made up of 15 amino acids. CDR3: CASSQVGGMTDTQYF. Here the CDR3 DNA reads TGCGCCAGCAGCCAAGTCGGAGGGATGACAGATACGCAGTATTTT.

The chain links TRBV5-6 to TRBJ2-7, with TRBD2 as a possible D gene (5 bases). This CDR3 contains 13 residues. Deletions cut 4 bases from V and 6 bases from J, with 14 bases between. The germline V gene encodes CDR1 SGHDT and CDR2 YYEEEE. The DNA of the CDR3 is TGTGCCAGCAGCGGACCGCGGAGGCTCGAGCAGTACTTC. This encodes CASSGPRRLEQYF.

In DNA, the CDR3 is TGTGCCAGCAGCTTAGACGCGGGAGATACGCAGTATTTT. Translated, it gives CASSLDAGDTQYF. V is TRBV7-6 and J is TRBJ2-3; perhaps TRBD2 as D (5 bases). The germline V gene has CDR1 SGHVS and CDR2 FNYEAQ. The CDR3 covers 13 residues. Trimming took 1 base from V and 5 from J, leaving 7 bases between them.

The rearrangement joins TRBV9 to TRBJ2-3, with 8 bases lining up with TRBD2. Trimming removed 1 base from V and 5 bases from J; junction bases left unmatched: 12. Germline CDR1 and CDR2: SGDLS and YYNGEE. The CDR3 has 17 amino acids. CDR3 sequence: CASSVWASGHSGDTQYF. Written as DNA, the CDR3 is TGTGCCAGCAGCGTATGGGCTAGCGGGCACTCGGGAGATACGCAGTATTTT.

This clone is labeled medium-sized. The chain employs TRBV6-4 and TRBJ2-3; 16 nucleotides match TRBD2. The junction had 0 bases not matched to a gene; V was cut back by 2 bases and J by 4 bases. Germline V gene lookup returns CDR1 MRHNA and CDR2 SNTAGT. The length of the CDR3 is 16 residues. The CDR3 reads CASSDGTSGGADTQYF. The CDR3 nucleotides are TGTGCCAGCAGTGACGGGACTAGCGGGGGGGCAGATACGCAGTATTTT.

The genes are TRBV5-5 and TRBJ2-7; tentative D call: TRBD1 (5 bases). The V end lost 0 bases, the J end lost 1 base, and 8 bases lay between the germline ends. The CDR3 has 14 amino acids. Looked up from germline, CDR1 is SGHKS and CDR2 is YYEKEE (reference sequence). As DNA, the CDR3 is TGTGCCAGCAGCTTGGACAGGAGTTCCTACGAGCAGTACTTC. Protein product: CASSLDRSSYEQYF. The whole variable domain, filled in from reference TRBV5-5 and TRBJ2-7, reads DAGVTQSPTHLIKTRGQQVTLRCSPISGHKSVSWYQQVLGQGPQFIFQYYEKEERGRGNFPDRFSARQFPNYSSELNVNALLLGDSALYLCASSLDRSSYEQYFGPGTRLTVT.

This clone was observed once. V is TRBV28 and J is TRBJ1-5, with D possibly TRBD1 on 5 matching bases. V gave up 6 bases and J gave up 6 bases, with 21 bases separating them. The CDR3 consists of 16 residues. The V gene's germline CDR1 is MDHEN and CDR2 SYDVKM. The CDR3 sequence: CASRIGFRDSGQPQHF. The CDR3 region has the DNA TGTGCCAGCAGGATCGGGTTCAGGGATAGTGGTCAGCCCCAGCATTTT.

The chain uses TRBV4-3 and TRBJ1-3; D unclear. V was clipped by 1 base and J by 4 bases, with 14 bases between them. This CDR3 spans 16 amino acids. Germline V gene lookup returns CDR1 LGHNA and CDR2 YSLEER. The CDR3 region is CASSQGGGLGGNTIYF. CDR3 DNA sequence: TGCGCCAGCAGCCAAGGTGGAGGTCTAGGGGGAAACACCATATATTTT.

V is TRBV29-1 and J is TRBJ2-1; 8 nucleotides align to TRBD2. Per the germline V gene, CDR1 is SQVTM and CDR2 is ANQGSEA. The junction had 10 bases not matched to a gene; V was cut back by 6 bases and J by 9 bases. CDR3 size: 13 residues. In nucleotides, the CDR3 is TGCAGCGTACCGGCTCCGGGAGGGACTGAGCAGTTCTTC. Translated: CSVPAPGGTEQFF.

The chain combines TRBV19 with TRBJ2-5, with D perhaps TRBD1 (6 bases). Trimming stripped 5 bases from V and 5 bases from J, with 12 bases between. CDR1 LNHDA and CDR2 SQIVND come from the germline V gene (reference sequence). The CDR3 covers 13 residues. CDR3 DNA: TGTGCCAGTAGTCCTCAGGGGTACGAGACCCAGTACTTC. It yields the protein CASSPQGYETQYF.

This clone was seen just once. J is TRBJ1-2 and V is TRBV9, with D possibly being TRBD1 (6 bases). With 4 bases removed from V and 4 bases from J, the gap between germline ends came to 14 bases. Germline V gene data show CDR1 as SGDLS and CDR2 as YYNGEE. The CDR3 loop spans 14 amino acids. CDR3: CASSPTTGTYGYTF. The CDR3 DNA is TGTGCCAGCAGCCCAACCACAGGGACCTATGGCTACACCTTC.

The chain has TRBV4-3 and TRBJ1-2, with no clear D. Per germline, CDR1 LGHNA and CDR2 YSLEER. The CDR3 extends over 14 amino acids. With 3 bases removed from V and 3 bases from J, the gap between germline ends came to 11 bases. The CDR3 nucleotides read TGCGCCAGCAGCCAGAGAGAGGCTTACTATGGCTACACCTTC. It encodes CASSQREAYYGYTF.

The chain joins TRBV4-3 to TRBJ1-1; 8 bases agree with TRBD1. In germline, CDR1 is LGHNA, CDR2 YSLEER. The CDR3 sequence is 15 residues long. The J segment lost 6 bases and the V segment lost 4 bases, leaving 10 bases of the junction unmatched. In DNA, the CDR3 is TGCGCCAGCAGCCGAAGCCGGGACAGGAGGCCTGAAGCTTTCTTT. Translating gives CASSRSRDRRPEAFF.

This clone was recorded a few times. The chain combines TRBV6-5 with TRBJ2-2, with D possibly TRBD1 on 6 matching bases. The CDR3 is made up of 15 amino acids. Germline V CDR1 and CDR2: MNHEY, SVGAGI. The V end lost 7 bases, the J end lost 3 bases, and 15 bases lay between the germline ends. CDR3 DNA sequence: TGTGCCAGCAAACAAGGGGGATTGGACACCGGGGAGCTGTTTTTT. Its protein product is CASKQGGLDTGELFF.

The rearrangement uses TRBV6-1 and TRBJ2-7; 13 nucleotides match TRBD2. There are 15 residues in the CDR3. V was clipped by 2 bases and J by 3 bases; unmatched bases: 1. Germline lookup yields CDR1 MNHNS and CDR2 SASEGT. The CDR3 here is CASSERTSGGYEQYF. CDR3 in DNA: TGTGCCAGCAGTGAACGGACTAGCGGGGGCTACGAGCAGTACTTC.

J is TRBJ2-3 and V is TRBV5-4, with 14 nucleotides matching TRBD2. The CDR3 has 18 amino acids. Germline CDR1 is SGHNT and CDR2 is YYREEE (reference sequence). J lost 6 bases, V lost 4 bases, and 13 bases had no gene match. The CDR3 DNA reads TGTGCCAGCAGCCCGGGACTAGCGGGGGTAGACTCCCTTGATACGCAGTATTTT. Encoded protein: CASSPGLAGVDSLDTQYF.

The chain has TRBV9 and TRBJ2-5; 14 nucleotides align to TRBD2. Germline loops: CDR1 SGDLS, CDR2 YYNGEE. This CDR3 has 18 amino acids. Trimming took 4 bases from V and 4 from J; bases not matched to a gene: 12. CDR3 DNA: TGTGCCAGCAGCTTTCCCGGGACTAGCGGGGGATTTTTAGAGACCCAGTACTTC. It is translated as CASSFPGTSGGFLETQYF.

The gene calls are TRBV4-2 and TRBJ2-7; perhaps TRBD2 as D (6 bases). CDR3 length: 16 amino acids. Germline V gives CDR1 LGHNA, CDR2 YNFKEQ. With 3 bases removed from V and 3 bases from J, the gap between germline ends came to 18 bases. The DNA for the CDR3 is TGTGCCAGCAGCCAGGGACGGGACTCCCTTAACTACGAGCAGTACTTC. Encoded protein: CASSQGRDSLNYEQYF.

The chain carries TRBV11-1 and TRBJ2-7; 7 bases are a match to TRBD2. The CDR3 length is 16 residues. J gave up 2 bases and V 0 bases, and 7 bases lay outside the gene matches. In germline, CDR1 is SGHAT, CDR2 FQDESV (reference sequence). Here the CDR3 DNA reads TGTGCCAGCAGCTTAGCGATCCTAGCGGCGACCTACGAGCAGTACTTC. It codes for CASSLAILAATYEQYF. The whole variable domain, remainder taken from reference TRBV11-1 and TRBJ2-7, is EAEVAQSPRYKITEKSQAVAFWCDPISGHATLYWYRQILGQGPELLVQFQDESVVDDSQLPKDRFSAERLKGVDSTLKIQPAELGDSAMYLCASSLAILAATYEQYFGPGTRLTVT.